This T cell receptor (beta chain) was found in a study of shared T cell receptors in the human thymus. CDR3 length: 15 residues. Germline V CDR1 and CDR2: SNHLY, FYNNEI. V lost 1 base, J lost 3 bases, and 10 bases lay in between. The assay was immunoSEQ multiplex PCR, and TCRdb's table has in-frame clones only and misses some. The sample has more than 550,000 clones, roughly 86% seen once; the top ten hold under 0.01%. These data also formed part of another study, on human thymus T cells. From that second work: The thymus was resected at corrective cardiac surgery.

Sequencing was done on a sample of thymocytes. This TCR derives from a boy less than two years old with a congenital heart defect. V gene TRBV2 combines with J gene TRBJ1-5; D perhaps matches TRBD1 (5 bases). In nucleotides, the CDR3 is TGTGCCAGCAGTGAAGAGGCAGGGAACAATCAGCCCCAGCATTTT. It codes for CASSEEAGNNQPQHF.